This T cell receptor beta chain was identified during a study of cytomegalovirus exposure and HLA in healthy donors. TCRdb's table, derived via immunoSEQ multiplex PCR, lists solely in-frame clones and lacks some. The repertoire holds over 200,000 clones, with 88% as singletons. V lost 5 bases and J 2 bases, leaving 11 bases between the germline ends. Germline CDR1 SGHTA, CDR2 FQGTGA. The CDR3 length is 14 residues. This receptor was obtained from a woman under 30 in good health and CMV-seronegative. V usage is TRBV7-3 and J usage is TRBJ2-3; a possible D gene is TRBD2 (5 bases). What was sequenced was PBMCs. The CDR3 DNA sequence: TGTGCCAGCAGCGCAGGACTTTACACAGATACGCAGTATTTT. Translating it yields CASSAGLYTDTQYF.